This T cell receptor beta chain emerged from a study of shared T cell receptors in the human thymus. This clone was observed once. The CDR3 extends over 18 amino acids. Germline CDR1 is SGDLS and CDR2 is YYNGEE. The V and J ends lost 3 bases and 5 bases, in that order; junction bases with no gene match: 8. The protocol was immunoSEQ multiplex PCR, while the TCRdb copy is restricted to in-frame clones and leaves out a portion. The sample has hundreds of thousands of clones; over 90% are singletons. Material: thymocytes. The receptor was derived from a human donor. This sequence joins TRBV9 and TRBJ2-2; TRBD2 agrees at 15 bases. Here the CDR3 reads CASSEGLAGGCETGELFF. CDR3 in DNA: TGTGCCAGCAGCGAGGGACTAGCGGGAGGTTGCGAGACCGGGGAGCTGTTTTTT. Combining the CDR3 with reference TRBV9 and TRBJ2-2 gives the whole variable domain DSGVTQTPKHLITATGQRVTLRCSPRSGDLSVYWYQQSLDQGLQFLIQYYNGEERAKGNILERFSAQQFPDLHSELNLSSLELGDSALYFCASSEGLAGGCETGELFFGEGSRLTVL.